This TCR beta chain was recovered during a study of CD8 T cells in ankylosing spondylitis. CDR3 length equals 15 residues. Germline CDR1 and CDR2: SEHNR and FQNEAQ (reference sequence). Trimming took off 5 bases at V and 5 bases at J, with 18 bases between the two ends. Study results and limitations: Within ankylosing spondylitis blood, a TCR beta motif made up of seven to nine highly homologous variants appeared to be characteristic.

This clonotype was detected only a few times. Its specificity is not known. Via MiXCR, TCRdb re-called the 5' RACE reads, giving one row per CDR3 protein. The table records about 450,000 distinct CDR3 sequences, roughly 26% of them present only once. This chain connects TRBV7-9 to TRBJ2-5; no reliable D call. The sequence was collected from a male donor with ankylosing spondylitis. Material: blood, either unsorted or a sorted T cell fraction (not recorded which). CDR3 nucleotide sequence: TGTGCCAGCAGCCCCCGGCGCTCGATGGGCGAGACCCAGTACTTC. Its translation: CASSPRRSMGETQYF. The variable domain in full, with the rest retrieved from reference TRBV7-9 and TRBJ2-5, is DTGVSQNPRHKITKRGQNVTFRCDPISEHNRLYWYRQTLGQGPEFLTYFQNEAQLEKSRLLSDRFSAERPKGSFSTLEIQRTEQGDSAMYLCASSPRRSMGETQYFGPGTRLLVL.